In this sample, the clone carrying this T cell receptor (beta chain) turned up a few times. Its cognate antigen is unknown. Data came from immunoSEQ multiplex PCR; TCRdb stores just in-frame clones and leaves some out. Among some 20,000 clones listed, approximately 70% were seen once. Antigen-specific CD4+ T cell clonotypes were called by their expansion after viral peptide-pool culture in ViraFEST. Subsequent to 10 days of culture, CD4+ T cells were isolated. Vaccinated recipients, who were negative for nucleocapsid antibodies, had no history of SARS-CoV-2 infection. Researchers swapped half the medium for IL-2 medium on both days 3 and 7. Between the trimmed V and J ends, which lost 2 bases and 3 bases, there was a span of 23 bases. The CDR3 runs 18 residues. From germline, CDR1 is MNHNS and CDR2 SASEGT. The sample belongs to a study of vaccination effects on CD4 cells after COVID-19. Regarding the study as a whole: In healthy vaccinees, only 1 of 255 vaccine-induced clones cross-reacted with common cold coronaviruses. Early timepoints after infection were absent, and convalescent patients were few in the study. Clones that were induced by infection or by vaccine showed marked contraction late after vaccination.

The clonotype originates from a human donor who received a COVID-19 vaccine. The J gene is TRBJ2-7, the V gene TRBV6-1; D might be TRBD1 or TRBD2, each matching 5 bases. This specimen consisted of CD4+ T cells from PBMCs cultured with HCoV-NL63 spike peptides, obtained before COVID-19 vaccination. The CDR3 region is CASSESLSGPVRVYEQYF. The CDR3 coding sequence is TGTGCCAGCAGTGAATCTTTATCAGGGCCGGTGAGGGTCTACGAGCAGTACTTC.